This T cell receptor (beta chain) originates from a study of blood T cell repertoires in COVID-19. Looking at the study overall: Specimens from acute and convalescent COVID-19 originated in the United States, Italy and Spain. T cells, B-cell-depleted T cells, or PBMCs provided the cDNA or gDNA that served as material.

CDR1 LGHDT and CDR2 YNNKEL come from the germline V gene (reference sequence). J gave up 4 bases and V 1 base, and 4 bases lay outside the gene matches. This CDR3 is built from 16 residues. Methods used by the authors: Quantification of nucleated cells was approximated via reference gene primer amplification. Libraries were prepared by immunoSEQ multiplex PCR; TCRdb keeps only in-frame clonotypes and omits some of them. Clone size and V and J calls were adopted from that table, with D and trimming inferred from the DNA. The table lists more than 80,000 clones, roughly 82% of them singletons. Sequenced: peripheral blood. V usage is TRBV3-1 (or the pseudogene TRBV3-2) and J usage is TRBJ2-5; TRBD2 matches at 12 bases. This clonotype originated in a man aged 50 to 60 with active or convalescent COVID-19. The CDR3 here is CASSQGLAGGGETQYF. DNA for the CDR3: TGTGCCAGCAGCCAAGGGCTAGCGGGGGGGGGAGAGACCCAGTACTTC.